This T cell receptor (beta chain) was found in a study of OX40 agonist ivuxolimab in advanced cancers. At the level of the whole study: Ivuxolimab was an agonistic, fully human IgG2 monoclonal antibody directed against OX40 (CD134), a costimulatory receptor. Intravenous ivuxolimab was administered to patients every 2 weeks at six dose levels: 0.01, 0.1, 0.3, 1.5, 3 and 10 mg/kg. Among the roughly 50 dose-escalation patients, around 19 had hepatocellular carcinoma, 15 or so melanoma, 9 renal cell carcinoma and 9 head and neck cancer. A male proportion of approximately 83% and a mean age of 60 years, ranging from about 20 to 80, were recorded for the dose-escalation cohort. Patients were allowed to have had prior anti-PD-1, anti-PD-L1 or anti-CTLA-4 therapy, and roughly 40% of the dose-escalation patients had previously received checkpoint inhibitors. Partial responses occurred in three dose-escalation patients: two with cutaneous melanoma and one with hepatocellular carcinoma. The purpose of peripheral TCRbeta sequencing was to test whether ivuxolimab changed TCR sequence diversity and led to clonal T-cell expansion. The paper reports the monotherapy dose-escalation portion (N of about 51 patients) of the phase I ivuxolimab trial. General conclusions and limits of the study: At doses from 0.1 to 3.0 mg/kg, clonal expansion was seen in both CD4+ and CD8+ blood T cells between baseline and week 6. In the 0.1-3.0 mg/kg groups, partial responders had among the lowest normalized peripheral clonal expansion, particularly in CD8+ T cells. Low levels of normalized T-cell clonal expansion were also seen in some patients who did not respond. Antigen specificity was not determined for the clonally expanded peripheral T cells. On average, CD8+ T cells showed more expanded clones than CD4+ T cells after ivuxolimab.

Genomic DNA was isolated from the sorted cells so that the TCRbeta CDR3 region could be sequenced. The immunoSEQ Assay was used for sequencing of TCRbeta CDR3 regions. TCRdb limited this immuneACCESS table to in-frame rearrangements with V and J called. A share of clones is missing; checked studies link under half to unresolved V genes, and the rest is unexplained. For this sample the table gives about 33,000 clones, of which around nine tenths were detected only once. The top ten clonotypes cover under 1% of the sample. The trial excluded patients who had a history of autoimmune disease or who were on systemic immunosuppression. Peripheral blood for TCR sequencing was drawn from every dose cohort at baseline, at cycle 4 day 1 and at cycle 7 day 1. The samples were taken from a phase I, first-in-human, multicenter, open-label dose-escalation trial of ivuxolimab. Adults with locally advanced or metastatic head and neck squamous cell, hepatocellular, melanoma or renal cell carcinoma were enrolled in the trial. CD4+ and CD8+ T cells were sorted separately from peripheral blood before TCR sequencing.

This clone was counted between two and nine times. What antigen it recognizes has not been identified. One base away there is no much larger clone; base qualities are not given. The V end loses 3 bases and the J end loses 1 base, and a stretch of 6 bases separates them. From cysteine to phenylalanine, the CDR3 is 12 amino acids long. This entry keeps only the CDR3 DNA: 36 bases, framed from base 1. CDR1 and CDR2, per the germline V gene (reference sequence), are GTSNPN and SVGIG. The clonotype was recovered from an adult with an advanced solid tumor such as melanoma, head and neck, liver or kidney cancer. The sequences come from CD4+ or CD8+ T cells sorted from blood, collected in a trial of the OX40 agonist ivuxolimab. This receptor chain uses TRBV30 and TRBJ1-2; the D gene cannot be resolved reliably. The CDR3 protein sequence reads: CAWRQRNYGYTF. The DNA sequence is given as TGTGCCTGGAGACAGCGTAACTATGGCTACACCTTC.